This T cell receptor (beta chain) was recovered during a study of CD4+ T cells in melanoma. Only in-frame clones appear in the TCRdb table, and some are missing; sequencing was by immunoSEQ multiplex PCR. The sample consists of about 50,000 clones, nearly 90% of them appearing once. Overall study findings and caveats: CD8+ T cell, macrophage and B cell function reportedly correlated with neoantigen-specific CD4+ T cells. In melanoma, neoantigen-specific CD4+ T cells reportedly differed in differentiation state.

Concerning this clone: The antigen is undetermined.

V lost 3 bases, J lost 5 bases, and 6 bases stayed unmatched. This CDR3 is 15 amino acids long. Per the germline V gene, CDR1 is SGHKS and CDR2 is YYEKEE (reference sequence). Sequencing was done on a sample of peripheral blood. This TCR derives from a human donor with melanoma. The chain recombines TRBV5-5 with TRBJ2-1; 9 nucleotides agree with TRBD1. CDR3 sequence (DNA): TGTGCCAGCAGCTGGGGACAGGGAAGTAACAATGAGCAGTTCTTC. Translated: CASSWGQGSNNEQFF.